This TCR beta chain emerged from a study of blood T cell repertoires in COVID-19. Clinical history as reported by participants underpinned cohort assignment. Recovered Cohort 3 donors showed two negative PCRs, clearance, or symptom resolution. The germline V gene encodes CDR1 SGHVS and CDR2 FNYEAQ. The CDR3 is 16 residues long. The junction had 4 bases not matched to a gene; V was cut back by 4 bases and J by 0 bases. Original data processing: Researchers report that nucleated cell counts were estimated from reference gene primer amplification. Produced via immunoSEQ multiplex PCR; TCRdb's table is partial and in-frame only. V and J calls and clone size are as listed in that table; D and trimming were resolved from the DNA. The sample has about 190,000 clones; around 84% are singletons.

The chain combines TRBV7-6 with TRBJ2-3; 10 bases fit TRBD1. The TCR originated in a woman between 25 and 40 years old who had recovered from COVID-19. The sequencing input was PBMCs or T cells enriched from blood (not recorded which). As DNA, the CDR3 is TGTGCCAGCAGCTACCTGGACAGGGGGAGCACAGATACGCAGTATTTT. It encodes CASSYLDRGSTDTQYF. Complete variable domain (other parts from reference TRBV7-6 and TRBJ2-3): GAGVSQSPRYKVTKRGQDVALRCDPISGHVSLYWYRQALGQGPEFLTYFNYEAQQDKSGLPNDRFSAERPEGSISTLTIQRTEQRDSAMYRCASSYLDRGSTDTQYFGPGTRLTVL.